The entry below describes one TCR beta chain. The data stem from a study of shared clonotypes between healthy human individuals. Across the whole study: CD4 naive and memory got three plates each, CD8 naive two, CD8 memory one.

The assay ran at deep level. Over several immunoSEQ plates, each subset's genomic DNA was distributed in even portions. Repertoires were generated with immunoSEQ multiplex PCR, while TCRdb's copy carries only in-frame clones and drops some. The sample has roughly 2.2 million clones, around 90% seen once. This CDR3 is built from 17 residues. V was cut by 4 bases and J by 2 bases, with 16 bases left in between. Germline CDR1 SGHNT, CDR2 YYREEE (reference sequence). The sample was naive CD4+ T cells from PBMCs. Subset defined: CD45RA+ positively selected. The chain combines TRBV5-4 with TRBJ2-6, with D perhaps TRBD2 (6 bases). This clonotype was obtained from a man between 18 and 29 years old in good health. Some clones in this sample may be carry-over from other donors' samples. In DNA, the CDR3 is TGTGCCAGCAGCGCGGGGCTGGCGGGCGCTGGGGCCAACGTCCTGACTTTC. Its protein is CASSAGLAGAGANVLTF.